Included here is one T cell receptor (beta chain) sequence, with context. Its antigen is currently not known. No base quality information exists; no much larger clone differs at one position. V is shortened by 5 bases, J by 0 bases, and the region joining them spans 11 bases. Taken from the germline V gene, the CDR1 and CDR2 loops are SGHTA and FQGNSA. Inclusive of the bounding cysteine and phenylalanine, the CDR3 is 15 residues long. Only the CDR3 region is kept as DNA, spanning 45 bases read in frame from base 1. This entry belongs to a study of CD8+ T cells in alopecia areata (dated by TCRdb to the late 2010s). Broadly, across the study: Treated patients were enrolled in an open-label pilot trial of oral tofacitinib at 5 to 10 mg twice daily for moderate-to-severe alopecia areata. Tofacitinib was given for 6 to 18 months, followed by 6 months of follow-up off drug to assess delayed response and recurrence. The study used high-throughput TCRbeta sequencing to examine T cell clonal expansion in alopecia areata, in both the C3H/HeJ mouse model and human patients. In humans, TCRbeta sequencing was performed on scalp tissue and on sorted CD4+ and CD8+ peripheral blood T cells from healthy controls and from patients with patchy or totalis/universalis alopecia areata. Biopsies were taken from tofacitinib-treated patients at baseline and again at 4 and 24 weeks into treatment, and several of those patients also had a later scalp biopsy. Clonality in the scalp was compared among normal scalp (n=4), patchy alopecia areata scalp (n=8), and alopecia totalis/universalis scalp (n=8). The RNA source kit depended on sample type: the PAXgene miRNA kit for fixed scalp, the miRNeasy kit for PBMCs, and the RNeasy kit for mouse skin. Amplification of TCRbeta CDR3 regions was done by immunoSEQ multiplex PCR using 35 Vbeta forward primers and 13 Jbeta reverse primers.

Libraries were constructed by the immunoSEQ multiplex PCR assay. To provide template for TCR sequencing, every sample had RNA extracted and reverse transcribed into cDNA. First-strand cDNA was synthesized with SuperScript III using a 2:1 mix of oligo-dT and random hexamers. A synthetic immune receptor repertoire was used to measure amplification bias, and any remaining bias was corrected computationally. On the authors' methods: After raw reads were preprocessed to remove errors, the CDR3 was defined following IMGT conventions as running from the conserved cysteine to phenylalanine. Clonality was computed by normalizing Shannon entropy by log2 of the number of productive unique TCRs and subtracting the result from 1. Whether scalp clones were CD4 or CD8 was inferred by matching scalp TCRbeta sequences against CD4 and CD8 repertoires sorted from blood. As stored in TCRdb, this immuneACCESS dataset retains in-frame rearrangements with V and J assigned. A fraction of the clones does not appear; measured against another copy, unresolved V genes explain less than half of the discrepancy, and the remainder lacks a known reason. The V and J calls and the clone size are those of that table, but D and trimming were determined from the DNA. The sample records over 150,000 clones, almost 65% of which are singletons. Roughly 1.7% of the sample lies in the top ten.

Interpreted using the paper, the time point label stands for: baseline before oral tofacitinib. Lesional scalp punch biopsies and peripheral blood were obtained from alopecia areata patients. PBMCs were isolated by density centrifugation and stained for CD3, CD4 and CD8, and CD4+ and CD8+ T cells were sorted on a FACSAria. Overall study results and their limits: Resident alphabeta T cells in normal human skin are also sequenced, complicating scalp TCR repertoire analysis, unlike mouse skin dominated by gammadelta T cells. Compared with normal scalp, lesional scalp had higher clonality and more expanded CD8+ clones, particularly in alopecia totalis/universalis, a pattern that suggests antigenic drive. Compared with mice, TCR sequences shared between patients were less clear, possibly partly because of HLA diversity across the patient population.

The sequence was collected from a human donor with alopecia areata. Specimen: CD4+ T cells sorted from blood, collected at week 0. The chain is encoded by TRBV7-2 joined to TRBJ1-5, with the D gene not confidently named. CDR3 sequence: CASSLSGYSNQPQHF. The DNA is TGTGCCAGCAGCCTAAGCGGCTATAGCAATCAGCCCCAGCATTTT.